The 6 T cell receptor beta chains reported below all come from one sample, sequenced in a study of blood T cells in healthy people across ages. Next came a second PCR, run for about 7 to 12 cycles, which used a sample-barcoded 5' primer along with a J-beta primer mix. TCRdb called the 5' RACE reads again in MiXCR, with one record for every CDR3 protein. This table has approximately 1.5 million distinct CDR3 sequences, approximately 32% appearing once. Sequencing was done on a sample of blood. These receptors were taken from a woman aged 25 to 39 in good health.

The chain has TRBV4-1 and TRBJ1-6; the D is unclear. The V gene's germline CDR1 is MGHRA and CDR2 YSYEKL. There are 14 residues in the CDR3. V was clipped by 1 base and J by 10 bases, with 11 bases between them. The CDR3 DNA is TGCGCCAGCAGCCAAGTACAGTTTGGGTCACCCCTCCACTTT. As protein: CASSQVQFGSPLHF.

The chain is built from TRBV27 and TRBJ1-1; TRBD1 agrees at 8 bases. Trimming at V came to 5 bases and at J to 1 base, leaving 6 bases not matched to a gene. This CDR3 spans 15 amino acids. Per germline, CDR1 MNHEY and CDR2 SMNVEV (reference sequence). As DNA, the CDR3 is TGTGCCAGCAGTATACAGGGGGTGACGAACACTGAAGCTTTCTTT. This gives the protein CASSIQGVTNTEAFF.

Of note for this clonotype: One base away lies a much larger clone, so this may be a sequencing read error. This rearrangement joins TRBV20-1 to TRBJ2-7; D is ambiguous. Trimming shortened V by 1 base and J by 0 bases, and 10 bases separated the two germline ends. Germline V gene lookup returns CDR1 DFQATT and CDR2 SNEGSKA (reference sequence). This CDR3 has 14 amino acids. CDR3 protein: CSARGFRVSYEQYF. The CDR3 DNA follows: TGCAGTGCTAGAGGGTTCAGAGTCTCCTACGAGCAGTACTTC.

The rearrangement uses TRBV10-3 and TRBJ2-3, with 10 bases identical to TRBD2. This CDR3 contains 16 residues. V gave up 7 bases and J gave up 2 bases; unmatched junction bases: 9. Germline loops: CDR1 ENHRY, CDR2 SYGVKD. The CDR3 coding sequence is TGTGCCATCAATCCTACTAGCGGGGTTGACACAGATACGCAGTATTTT. Residues: CAINPTSGVDTDTQYF.

This clonotype occurred a few times. V is TRBV6-5 and J is TRBJ1-5; maybe TRBD1 (6 bases). V shed 10 bases and J shed 4 bases, with 14 bases lying between them. In germline, CDR1 is MNHEY, CDR2 SVGAGI. The CDR3 spans 13 residues. CDR3 amino acids: CATSQGKNQPQHF. CDR3 nucleotides: TGTGCCACAAGCCAGGGGAAGAATCAGCCCCAGCATTTT.

The chain has TRBV12-3 or TRBV12-4 and TRBJ1-2, with 10 bases identical to TRBD1. The CDR3 has 16 amino acids. J was trimmed by 4 bases and V by 5 bases; bases with no gene match: 10. In DNA form, the CDR3 reads TGTGCCAGCAGTCCGACGACAGGGGGCTTGATCTATGGCTACACCTTC. Translated: CASSPTTGGLIYGYTF.